These 24 T cell receptor beta chains originate from one sample sequenced in a study of blood T cell repertoires in COVID-19. Generated by immunoSEQ multiplex PCR, the TCRdb table keeps only in-frame clones and is missing some. Of 120,000 to 150,000 clones detected, just under 85% appear once; the ten largest clones hold 2.5% to 3%. Material for sequencing was peripheral blood. The receptors here all came from a woman aged 40 to 50 with active or convalescent COVID-19.

This clone has just a few counts. The CDR3 here is CASSFGANYGYTF. The CDR3 DNA follows: TGTGCCAGCAGTTTCGGAGCTAACTATGGCTACACCTTC. This chain joins TRBV12-3 or TRBV12-4 and TRBJ1-2; no definite D call. There are 13 residues in the CDR3. V lost 3 bases and J 0 bases, leaving 5 bases between the germline ends.

This chain uses TRBV5-1 with TRBJ1-1; 8 bases are a match to TRBD1. The CDR3 is 18 amino acids. V lost 3 bases, J lost 5 bases, and 18 bases stayed unmatched. Germline-derived CDR1 and CDR2 are SGHRS and YFSETQ. The CDR3 region has the DNA TGCGCCAGCAGCTACCCCCGGGACAGGCCTTCTGAATGGACTGAAGCTTTCTTT. Amino acid sequence: CASSYPRDRPSEWTEAFF.

This rearrangement joins TRBV6-5 to TRBJ1-5; no reliable D call. Germline loops: CDR1 MNHEY, CDR2 SVGAGI. There are 13 residues in the CDR3. Trimming cost V 2 bases and J 4 bases, with 6 bases left between them. Here the CDR3 reads CASSYVPNQPQHF. In DNA form, the CDR3 reads TGTGCCAGCAGTTACGTCCCGAATCAGCCCCAGCATTTT.

The chain joins TRBV10-2 to TRBJ1-6; no clear D gene. The CDR3 is 13 residues long. Germline V CDR1 and CDR2: WSHSY, SAAADI. V was shortened by 0 bases and J by 9 bases, with 6 bases between the two germline ends. This CDR3 reads CASSESSISPLHF. Written as DNA, the CDR3 is TGCGCCAGCAGTGAGTCGAGTATTTCACCCCTCCACTTT.

The rearrangement links TRBV29-1 to TRBJ1-2, with TRBD1 identical over 10 bases. CDR1 is SQVTM, CDR2 ANQGSEA, per germline. J lost 5 bases, V lost 3 bases, and 6 bases had no gene match. CDR3 length equals 14 residues. The CDR3 nucleotides read TGCAGCGTTGATGCGACAGGGGGCGCTTATGGCTACACCTTC. This sequence encodes CSVDATGGAYGYTF. Full variable domain (missing parts from reference TRBV29-1 and TRBJ1-2): SAVISQKPSRDICQRGTSLTIQCQVDSQVTMMFWYRQQPGQSLTLIATANQGSEATYESGFVIDKFPISRPNLTFSTLTVSNMSPEDSSIYLCSVDATGGAYGYTFGSGTRLTVV.

In its sample, this clone was seen once. The chain uses TRBV28 and TRBJ1-1, with a possible D match to TRBD1 (5 bases). V lost 10 bases and J 0 bases, leaving 12 bases between the germline ends. In germline, CDR1 is MDHEN, CDR2 SYDVKM. The CDR3 runs 13 residues. The CDR3 bases are TGTGCCACCCAGACAGAATTGAACACTGAAGCTTTCTTT. Translating gives CATQTELNTEAFF.

The rearrangement links TRBV27 to TRBJ1-2; TRBD1 aligns across 8 bases. The CDR3 is 17 residues long. The junction had 9 bases not matched to a gene; V was cut back by 3 bases and J by 0 bases. In germline, CDR1 is MNHEY, CDR2 SMNVEV (reference sequence). In DNA form, the CDR3 reads TGTGCCAGCAGTTTTTGGGCAGGGGGCAAAGCTAACTATGGCTACACCTTC. Protein product: CASSFWAGGKANYGYTF.

This clone has a single count. The chain joins TRBV24-1 to TRBJ2-3; D is undetermined. CDR3 size: 17 residues. Trimming stripped 4 bases from V and 2 bases from J, with 18 bases between. Germline lookup yields CDR1 KGHDR and CDR2 SFDVKD. CDR3 loop: CATSDSVNSMPTDTQYF. The CDR3 DNA sequence: TGTGCCACCAGTGACTCTGTCAACAGTATGCCCACAGATACGCAGTATTTT.

The gene calls are TRBV2 and TRBJ1-2; D not certain. Trimming stripped 10 bases from V and 0 bases from J, with 12 bases between. The germline CDR1 and CDR2 sequences are SNHLY and FYNNEI. This CDR3 comprises 13 residues. CDR3 nucleotides: TGTGCCAACGGGTTGCTAGCTAACTATGGCTACACCTTC. This codes for CANGLLANYGYTF.

The gene calls are TRBV20-1 and TRBJ2-1, with TRBD2 identical over 8 bases. V shed 3 bases, J shed 5 bases, and the junction held 12 bases outside the gene matches. The CDR3 consists of 16 residues. Germline V CDR1 and CDR2: DFQATT, SNEGSKA (reference sequence). The CDR3 spells CSASRGGGTSNNEQFF. For the CDR3, the DNA is TGCAGTGCTAGTCGTGGCGGGGGGACGTCCAACAATGAGCAGTTCTTC.

The genes are TRBV5-8 and TRBJ2-2, with TRBD2 matching over 9 bases. The CDR3 runs to 15 residues. CDR1 and CDR2 from the germline V gene are SGHTS and YDEGEE. The trim removed 1 base at V and 6 bases at J, leaving 4 bases unmatched. CDR3 in DNA: TGTGCCAGCAGCTTGTACGGGACTAGCTCCGGGGAGCTGTTTTTT. As protein: CASSLYGTSSGELFF.

This rearrangement joins TRBV5-1 to TRBJ2-7; 8 bases agree with TRBD2. The CDR3 totals 14 residues. J gave up 2 bases and V 2 bases, and 3 bases lay outside the gene matches. Germline values: CDR1 SGHRS, CDR2 YFSETQ. Here the CDR3 reads CASSLSGGAYEQYF. CDR3 bases: TGCGCCAGCAGCTTAAGCGGGGGCGCCTACGAGCAGTACTTC.

This CDR3 reads CATSRDLGQGRAYEQYF. The CDR3 coding sequence is TGTGCCACCAGCAGAGATCTAGGACAGGGGCGGGCCTACGAGCAGTACTTC. This chain uses TRBV15 with TRBJ2-7; TRBD1 matches at 9 bases. After removal of 0 bases from V and 2 bases from J, the junction contained 8 bases not matched to a gene. The V gene's germline CDR1 is LNHNV and CDR2 YYDKDF (reference sequence). The CDR3 extends over 17 amino acids.

The chain has TRBV19 and TRBJ1-1; 8 bases are a match to TRBD1. V was clipped by 5 bases and J by 4 bases; unmatched bases: 9. The CDR3 has 15 amino acids. Germline V gives CDR1 LNHDA, CDR2 SQIVND (reference sequence). CDR3 protein: CASSQRTGPGTEAFF. For the CDR3, the DNA is TGTGCCAGTAGTCAGAGGACAGGGCCGGGCACTGAAGCTTTCTTT.

In this sample, this clone turned up once. The V and J genes are TRBV14 and TRBJ1-1; possible D gene TRBD1, 6 bases. This CDR3 spans 13 amino acids. Germline V gene sequence: CDR1 SGHDN, CDR2 FVKESK. Trimming pared 4 bases from V and 6 bases from J, leaving 12 bases between. CDR3 nucleotides: TGTGCCAGCAGCCCGTACAGGGCCGCTGAAGCTTTCTTT. It specifies CASSPYRAAEAFF.

The chain carries TRBV30 and TRBJ2-4; D is possibly TRBD2 (7 bases). V dropped 0 bases and J dropped 1 base, with 16 bases sitting between them. Germline V CDR1 and CDR2: GTSNPN, SVGIG (reference sequence). This CDR3 contains 17 residues. CDR3 sequence: CAWSVRGAGGAKNIQYF. CDR3 sequence (DNA): TGTGCCTGGAGTGTACGGGGGGCAGGAGGCGCCAAAAACATTCAGTACTTC.

CDR3 region: CAISEGGVFNQPQHF. The CDR3 nucleotides read TGTGCCATCAGTGAGGGGGGGGTTTTCAATCAGCCCCAGCATTTT. V gene TRBV10-3 combines with J gene TRBJ1-5, with TRBD1 as a possible D gene (5 bases). CDR3 length: 15 residues. Trimming removed 2 bases at V and 3 bases at J, with 11 bases between. From germline, CDR1 is ENHRY and CDR2 SYGVKD.

The rearrangement joins TRBV11-3 to TRBJ2-2; D is perhaps TRBD2 (6 bases). The V and J ends lost 1 base and 3 bases respectively, with 9 bases between them. The CDR3 is 15 amino acids. Germline CDR1 is SGHNT and CDR2 is YENEEA. In DNA, the CDR3 is TGTGCCAGCAGCTTAGGGGTAGCGGACACCGGGGAGCTGTTTTTT. Encoded protein: CASSLGVADTGELFF.

This clone was observed once. The rearrangement uses TRBV11-2 and TRBJ2-7, with a weak D call TRBD2 (5 bases). Trimming cost V 0 bases and J 0 bases, with 9 bases left between them. Germline V gene data show CDR1 as SGHAT and CDR2 as FQNNGV. The CDR3 spans 15 residues. The CDR3 reads CASSLDYGGSYEQYF. The CDR3 region has the DNA TGTGCCAGCAGCTTAGATTACGGAGGCTCCTACGAGCAGTACTTC.

The genes are TRBV3-1 (or the pseudogene TRBV3-2) and TRBJ1-6; D is unclear. V was trimmed by 1 base and J by 10 bases, leaving 8 bases between them. The germline CDR1 and CDR2 sequences are LGHDT and YNNKEL (reference sequence). The CDR3 runs 13 residues. CDR3 sequence reads: CASSQGRGSPLHF. The CDR3 DNA reads as TGTGCCAGCAGCCAAGGAAGAGGATCACCCCTCCACTTT.

The chain uses TRBV27 and TRBJ2-3, with TRBD2 matching 10 bases. V dropped 6 bases and J dropped 2; count of bases not matched to a gene: 5. The CDR3 has 15 amino acids. The germline gives CDR1 MNHEY, CDR2 SMNVEV (reference sequence). The CDR3: CASSRLAGVTDTQYF. Written as DNA, the CDR3 is TGTGCCAGCAGCCGCCTAGCGGGGGTCACAGATACGCAGTATTTT.

The J gene is TRBJ1-2, the V gene TRBV3-1 (or the pseudogene TRBV3-2); 8 nucleotides line up with TRBD1. The CDR3 is 16 amino acids. Germline loops: CDR1 LGHDT, CDR2 YNNKEL (reference sequence). The ends lost 0 bases at V and 4 bases at J; junction bases unmatched: 7. The CDR3 loop reads CASSQESGGAFYGYTF. The CDR3, as DNA: TGTGCCAGCAGCCAAGAATCAGGGGGCGCTTTCTATGGCTACACCTTC.

The J gene is TRBJ1-4, the V gene TRBV5-5; D perhaps matches TRBD1 (5 bases). Germline loops: CDR1 SGHKS, CDR2 YYEKEE (reference sequence). The V end was cut by 3 bases, the J end by 6 bases, with 24 bases between. The CDR3 is 18 amino acids. The CDR3 bases are TGTGCCAGCAGCTATAGGTCGGTTTCTCCGGGGGAGTATGAAAAACTGTTTTTT. Protein: CASSYRSVSPGEYEKLFF.

The chain carries TRBV7-2 and TRBJ2-1; a weak D match, TRBD2 (7 bases). Germline V gene sequence: CDR1 SGHTA, CDR2 FQGNSA. Trimming took 5 bases from V and 5 from J, leaving 25 bases between them. The CDR3 length is 18 residues. The CDR3 nucleotides read TGTGCCAGCAGCCTCTCCCCTTGGGGGGGGGCATCTCACAATGAGCAGTTCTTC. Translating it yields CASSLSPWGGASHNEQFF.